This T cell receptor beta chain was identified during a study of identical twins. TCRdb reprocessed the 5' RACE reads with MiXCR, giving one entry per CDR3 protein. The sample shows about 900,000 distinct CDR3 sequences, around 12% of them seen only once. This CDR3 is built from 16 residues. V shed 0 bases and J 8 bases; nucleotides not matched to a gene: 9. In this sample, this clonotype turned up a few times. Its antigen is not identified. The study, taken as a whole, reports: Researchers caution that invariant MAIT and iNKT cells could partly confound zero-insertion analyses. Instead of following the same donors, the conclusions were based on cross-sectional statistical analysis. Compared with models, monozygotic twins showed more out-of-frame TCR alpha sharing.

These data are also associated with another study on yellow fever vaccine responses in identical twins.

This chain uses TRBV12-3 or TRBV12-4 with TRBJ1-4; TRBD1 aligns across 7 bases. The source material was PBMCs. This TCR was sampled from a young woman in good health. The CDR3 sequence is CASSLARTARGEKLFF. The CDR3 region has the DNA TGTGCCAGCAGTTTAGCGCGGACAGCCAGGGGGGAAAAACTGTTTTTT.